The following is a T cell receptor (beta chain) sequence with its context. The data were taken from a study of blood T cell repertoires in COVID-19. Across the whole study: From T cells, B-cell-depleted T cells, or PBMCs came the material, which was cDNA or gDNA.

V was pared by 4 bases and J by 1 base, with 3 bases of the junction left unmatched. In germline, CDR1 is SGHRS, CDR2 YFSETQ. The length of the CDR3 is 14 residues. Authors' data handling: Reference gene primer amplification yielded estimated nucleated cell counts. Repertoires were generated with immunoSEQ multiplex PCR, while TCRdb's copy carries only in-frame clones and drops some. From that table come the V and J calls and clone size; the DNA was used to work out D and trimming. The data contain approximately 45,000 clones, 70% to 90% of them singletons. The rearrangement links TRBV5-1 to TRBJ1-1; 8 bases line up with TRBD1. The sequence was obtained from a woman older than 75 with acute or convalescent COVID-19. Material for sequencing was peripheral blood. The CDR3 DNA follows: TGCGCCAGCAGCCCCGACAGGGGGAACACTGAAGCTTTCTTT. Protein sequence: CASSPDRGNTEAFF.